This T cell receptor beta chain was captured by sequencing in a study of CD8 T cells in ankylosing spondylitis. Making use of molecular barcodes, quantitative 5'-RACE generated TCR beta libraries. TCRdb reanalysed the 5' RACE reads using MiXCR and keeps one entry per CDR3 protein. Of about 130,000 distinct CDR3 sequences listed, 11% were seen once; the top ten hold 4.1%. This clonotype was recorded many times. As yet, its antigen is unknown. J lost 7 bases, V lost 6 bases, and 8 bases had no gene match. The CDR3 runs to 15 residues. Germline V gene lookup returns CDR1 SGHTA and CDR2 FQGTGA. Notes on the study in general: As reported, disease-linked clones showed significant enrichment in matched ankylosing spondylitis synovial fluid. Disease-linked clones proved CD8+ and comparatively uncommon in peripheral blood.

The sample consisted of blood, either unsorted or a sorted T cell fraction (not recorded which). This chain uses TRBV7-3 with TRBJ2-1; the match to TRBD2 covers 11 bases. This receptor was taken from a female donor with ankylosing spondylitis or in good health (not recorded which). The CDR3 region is CASSPLAGGLNEQFF. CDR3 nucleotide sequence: TGTGCCAGCAGTCCTCTAGCGGGGGGCCTAAATGAGCAGTTCTTC.